Described below is a single TCR beta chain sequence and its context. Its antigen remains unknown. The sample originates from a study of cytomegalovirus exposure and HLA in healthy donors. Study outcomes and limitations: Confirmation in vitro established that three CMV-associated chains were specific for CMV antigens. According to the study, 160 or so TCR beta chains were cytomegalovirus-associated.

Losses at the gene ends were 2 bases for V and 1 base for J; bases not matched to a gene: 4. The CDR3 is made up of 15 amino acids. Germline V gives CDR1 MNHNY, CDR2 SVGAGI (reference sequence). Using immunoSEQ multiplex PCR, the repertoire was profiled, and TCRdb retains in-frame clones only, with some absent. The sample has 90,000 to 150,000 clones, around 85% seen once. The sequencing input was PBMCs. The chain recombines TRBV6-6 with TRBJ1-2; 7 bases map to TRBD1. This TCR came from a woman aged 25-40 years in good health and CMV-seronegative. DNA of the CDR3: TGTGCCAGCAGTTACGAGGGGGCGGTTAACTATGGCTACACCTTC. Its protein product is CASSYEGAVNYGYTF.